This T cell receptor beta chain was sequenced in a study of human T cells and chemical hapten exposure. On the study more broadly: The scalp of each patient received a weekly diphenylcyclopropenone dose for the full roughly 25-week study. Patch testing placed 0.01% DPC on the upper back, with readings at 6 days.

TCRdb reprocessed the RACE reads via MiXCR and lists one record per CDR3 protein. This sample yields 95,000 to 150,000 distinct CDR3 sequences, of which around 15% are seen a single time; over 0.85% belongs to the top ten. Study results and limitations: Expanded TCRs produced significantly more large CDR3 similarity clusters than controls did.

CDR1 is SGHRS, CDR2 YFSETQ, per germline. The CDR3 loop spans 16 amino acids. J was trimmed by 6 bases and V by 3 bases; bases with no gene match: 9. Indicated time point: patch test 1, 2 weeks after DPC sensitization. Described treatment: therapeutic diphenylcyclopropenone sensitization with weekly scalp DPC. At every patch-test visit, blood was drawn before the patch test was applied. With regard to this clonotype: Its matching antigen is unknown.

The sample here was whole blood, taken in connection with sensitization to the hapten diphenylcyclopropenone (DPC). The chain joins TRBV5-1 to TRBJ2-3; 11 positions agree with TRBD1. This TCR was sampled from a man aged 18 to 30 with alopecia areata. Some clones in this sample may be carry-over from other donors' samples. The CDR3 coding sequence is TGCGCCAGCAGCTCAACCTCCGGGACAGGGGGTGATACGCAGTATTTT. Translation gives CASSSTSGTGGDTQYF.